This is a list of T cell receptor beta chains from one sample in a study of a mutant IDH1 vaccine in newly diagnosed glioma. These receptors are not linked to any known antigen. Generated by immunoSEQ multiplex PCR, the TCRdb table keeps only in-frame clones and is missing some. The sample has under 40,000 clones, about 80% seen once. This material consisted of PBMCs, taken from a glioma patient whose treatment included an IDH1 peptide vaccine. All receptors derive from a man in his thirties or forties with glioma. CDR3s include the opening cysteine and the closing phenylalanine or tryptophan. D genes are given only for firm matches. A clone size is listed for some rows: how often the clone was seen (once, few, many), or a class if it is expanded.

v_call: TRBV2; d_call: TRBD2; j_call: TRBJ2-7; clone_size: NA; cdr3_nt: TGTGCCAGCAGTGCGGCAGCGGGAGGTTCCTACGAGCAGTACTTC; cdr3_aa: CASSAAAGGSYEQYF
v_call: TRBV6-1; d_call: NA; j_call: TRBJ2-5; clone_size: NA; cdr3_nt: TGTGCCAGCAGTCGGGGAAACTTCCAAGAGACCCAGTACTTC; cdr3_aa: CASSRGNFQETQYF
v_call: TRBV7-9; d_call: TRBD2; j_call: TRBJ2-7; clone_size: NA; cdr3_nt: TGTGCCAGCAGCTTAGGCCTAGCGGGAAGTACCTACGAGCAGTACTTC; cdr3_aa: CASSLGLAGSTYEQYF
v_call: TRBV11-2; d_call: NA; j_call: TRBJ1-3; clone_size: once; cdr3_nt: TGTGCCAGCAGCTTAGTTCCAGGGAGAGTTGGAAACACCATATATTTT; cdr3_aa: CASSLVPGRVGNTIYF
v_call: TRBV7-2; d_call: NA; j_call: TRBJ2-7; clone_size: NA; cdr3_nt: TGTGCCAGCAGCCGGACGGACTCCTACGAGCAGTACTTC; cdr3_aa: CASSRTDSYEQYF
v_call: TRBV2; d_call: TRBD1; j_call: TRBJ2-6; clone_size: once; cdr3_nt: TGTGCCAGCAGTGATAAGGGGGCGGTTGCCAACGTCCTGACTTTC; cdr3_aa: CASSDKGAVANVLTF
v_call: TRBV6-4; d_call: NA; j_call: TRBJ1-1; clone_size: NA; cdr3_nt: TGTGCCAGCAGTGACTCGACTACTGGAAAGCCTGAAGCTTTCTTT; cdr3_aa: CASSDSTTGKPEAFF
v_call: TRBV30; d_call: NA; j_call: TRBJ1-5; clone_size: few; cdr3_nt: TGTGCCTGGAGCCCCAAGGGGAGTCAGCCCCAGCATTTT; cdr3_aa: CAWSPKGSQPQHF
v_call: TRBV30; d_call: NA; j_call: TRBJ1-3; clone_size: NA; cdr3_nt: TGTGCCTGGAGTGTAGGGGGGGGTGGAAACACCATATATTTT; cdr3_aa: CAWSVGGGGNTIYF
v_call: TRBV5-1; d_call: TRBD2; j_call: TRBJ2-6; clone_size: NA; cdr3_nt: TGCGCCAGCAGCCCGATAGCGGGGGGGCCTGCTGGGGCCAACGTCCTGACTTTC; cdr3_aa: CASSPIAGGPAGANVLTF
v_call: TRBV11-3; d_call: NA; j_call: TRBJ1-1; clone_size: NA; cdr3_nt: TGTGCCAGCTCTCTTCGGGGCACTGAAGCTTTCTTT; cdr3_aa: CASSLRGTEAFF
v_call: TRBV6-5; d_call: NA; j_call: TRBJ2-2; clone_size: NA; cdr3_nt: TGTGCCAGCAGTTACTCCAGGGAAAGTGCCACCGGGGAGCTGTTTTTT; cdr3_aa: CASSYSRESATGELFF
v_call: TRBV5-1; d_call: TRBD2; j_call: TRBJ2-6; clone_size: NA; cdr3_nt: TGCGCCAGCAGCAGCGGACTAGCGGGGAGCTCTGGGGCCAACGTCCTGACTTTC; cdr3_aa: CASSSGLAGSSGANVLTF
v_call: TRBV5-1; d_call: TRBD1; j_call: TRBJ2-7; clone_size: NA; cdr3_nt: TGCGCCAGCACCCCGGGACAGGGCAACTACGAGCAGTACTTC; cdr3_aa: CASTPGQGNYEQYF
v_call: TRBV25-1; d_call: NA; j_call: TRBJ1-1; clone_size: NA; cdr3_nt: TGTGCCAGCAGTGAATTGCAGGGTAAGGCTTTCTTT; cdr3_aa: CASSELQGKAFF
v_call: TRBV2; d_call: NA; j_call: TRBJ2-7; clone_size: NA; cdr3_nt: TGTGCCAGCAAAAGGGCGCCGGGGGTCGGCGACGAGCAGTACTTC; cdr3_aa: CASKRAPGVGDEQYF
v_call: TRBV20-1; d_call: TRBD1; j_call: TRBJ2-7; clone_size: NA; cdr3_nt: TGCAGTGCTAGAGAAGGGGACAGGGAGTACTTC; cdr3_aa: CSAREGDREYF
v_call: TRBV19; d_call: TRBD1; j_call: TRBJ1-5; clone_size: NA; cdr3_nt: TGTGCCAGTACCCCCCGGGCAGGGGGCTTCGGTCAGCCCCAGCATTTT; cdr3_aa: CASTPRAGGFGQPQHF
v_call: TRBV6-5; d_call: NA; j_call: TRBJ1-2; clone_size: NA; cdr3_nt: TGTGCCACACGACTTACAGGGCCTAACTATGGCTACACCTTC; cdr3_aa: CATRLTGPNYGYTF
v_call: TRBV4-1; d_call: NA; j_call: TRBJ2-3; clone_size: NA; cdr3_nt: TGCGCCAGCAGCCAAAAGTCCCCGCTACTCACAGATACGCAGTATTTT; cdr3_aa: CASSQKSPLLTDTQYF
v_call: TRBV30; d_call: TRBD1; j_call: TRBJ2-7; clone_size: NA; cdr3_nt: TGTGCCTGGAAGTTACCGGGACAGTCCTACGAGCAGTACTTC; cdr3_aa: CAWKLPGQSYEQYF
v_call: TRBV2; d_call: NA; j_call: TRBJ1-3; clone_size: NA; cdr3_nt: TGTGCCAGCCCCGTGATGCCAGGAAACACCATATATTTT; cdr3_aa: CASPVMPGNTIYF
v_call: TRBV9; d_call: NA; j_call: TRBJ1-4; clone_size: NA; cdr3_nt: TGTGCCAGCAGCGCAGACTTGCCTTCAACTAATGAAAAACTGTTTTTT; cdr3_aa: CASSADLPSTNEKLFF
v_call: TRBV6-6; d_call: NA; j_call: TRBJ2-7; clone_size: NA; cdr3_nt: TGTGCCTCGAATGTCGGGGGCATCGACTCCTACGAGCAGTACTTC; cdr3_aa: CASNVGGIDSYEQYF
v_call: TRBV4-3; d_call: NA; j_call: TRBJ2-1; clone_size: few; cdr3_nt: TGCGCCAGCAGCCAGGGGGTGGGCAATGAGCAGTTCTTC; cdr3_aa: CASSQGVGNEQFF
v_call: TRBV7-9; d_call: NA; j_call: TRBJ2-2; clone_size: NA; cdr3_nt: TGTGCCAGCAGCTTTGGGGGAGCGAACACCGGGGAGCTGTTTTTT; cdr3_aa: CASSFGGANTGELFF